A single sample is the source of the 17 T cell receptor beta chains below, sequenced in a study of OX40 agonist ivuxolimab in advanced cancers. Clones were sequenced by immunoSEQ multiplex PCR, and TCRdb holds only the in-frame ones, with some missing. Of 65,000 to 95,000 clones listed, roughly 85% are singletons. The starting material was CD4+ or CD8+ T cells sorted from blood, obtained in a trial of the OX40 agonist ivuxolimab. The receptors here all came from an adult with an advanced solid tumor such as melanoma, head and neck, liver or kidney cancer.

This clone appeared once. CDR3 region: CASSPLRTGVLNYGYTF. The CDR3 nucleotides read TGTGCCAGCAGTCCCCTTCGGACGGGAGTACTTAACTATGGCTACACCTTC. This rearrangement joins TRBV27 to TRBJ1-2; D is ambiguous. V was cut by 5 bases and J by 1 base, with 20 bases left in between. Germline V gene sequence: CDR1 MNHEY, CDR2 SMNVEV (reference sequence). The CDR3 runs 17 residues.

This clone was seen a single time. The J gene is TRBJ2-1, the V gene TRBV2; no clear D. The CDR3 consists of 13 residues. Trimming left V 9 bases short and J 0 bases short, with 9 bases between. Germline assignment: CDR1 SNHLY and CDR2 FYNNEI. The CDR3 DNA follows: TGTGCCAGTGACTTGAGCTCCTACAATGAGCAGTTCTTC. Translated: CASDLSSYNEQFF.

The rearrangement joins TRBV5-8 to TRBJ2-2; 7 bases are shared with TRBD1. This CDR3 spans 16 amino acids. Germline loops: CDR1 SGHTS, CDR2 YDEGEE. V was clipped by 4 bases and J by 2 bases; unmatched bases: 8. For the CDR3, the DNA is TGTGCCAGCAGCCCGGGGACAGCCCTTAACACCGGGGAGCTGTTTTTT. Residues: CASSPGTALNTGELFF.

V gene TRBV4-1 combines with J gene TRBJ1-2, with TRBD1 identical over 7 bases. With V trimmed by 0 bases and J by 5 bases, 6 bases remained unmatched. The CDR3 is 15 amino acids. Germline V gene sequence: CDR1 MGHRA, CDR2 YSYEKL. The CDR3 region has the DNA TGCGCCAGCAGCCAAGAACCGGGACAGACATATGGCTACACCTTC. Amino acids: CASSQEPGQTYGYTF.

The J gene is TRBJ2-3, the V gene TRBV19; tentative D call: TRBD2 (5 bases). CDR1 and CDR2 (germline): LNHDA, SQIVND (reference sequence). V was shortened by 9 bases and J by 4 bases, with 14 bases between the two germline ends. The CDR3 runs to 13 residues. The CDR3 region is CARALQLADTQYF. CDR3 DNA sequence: TGTGCCAGAGCCTTACAACTAGCAGATACGCAGTATTTT.

CDR3 nucleotides: TGTGCCAGCTCCTCTTCCAGGGATAGCAATCAGCCCCAGCATTTT. Amino acids: CASSSSRDSNQPQHF. This chain links TRBV18 with TRBJ1-5; D might be TRBD1 (5 bases). Trimming removed 6 bases from V and 0 bases from J, with 12 bases in between. This CDR3 comprises 15 residues. Germline assignment: CDR1 KGHSH and CDR2 LQKENI.

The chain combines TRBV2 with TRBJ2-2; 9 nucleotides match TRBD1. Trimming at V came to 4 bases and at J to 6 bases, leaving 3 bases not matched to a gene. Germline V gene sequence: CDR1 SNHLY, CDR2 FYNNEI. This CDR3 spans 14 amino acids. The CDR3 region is CASSVQGASGELFF. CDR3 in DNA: TGTGCCAGCAGTGTACAGGGGGCCTCCGGGGAGCTGTTTTTT.

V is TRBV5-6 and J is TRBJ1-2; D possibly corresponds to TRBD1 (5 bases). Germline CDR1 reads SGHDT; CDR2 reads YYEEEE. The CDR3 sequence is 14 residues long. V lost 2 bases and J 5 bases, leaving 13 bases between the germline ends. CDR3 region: CASSFSGFGYGYTF. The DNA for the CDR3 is TGTGCCAGCAGCTTTTCAGGGTTTGGGTATGGCTACACCTTC.

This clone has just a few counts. CDR3 nucleotides: TGTGCCAGCAGCTACCGACAGGGTCGTCGCGACGAGCAGTACTTC. Translating it yields CASSYRQGRRDEQYF. This chain joins TRBV21-1 and TRBJ2-7; the table's D call TRBD1 went unverified against the DNA. TRBV21-1 constitutes a pseudogene. This CDR3 contains 15 residues.

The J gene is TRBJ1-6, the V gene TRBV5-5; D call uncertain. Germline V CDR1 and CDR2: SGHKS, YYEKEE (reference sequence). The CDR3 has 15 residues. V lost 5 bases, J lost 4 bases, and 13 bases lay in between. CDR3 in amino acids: CASSKQSLYNSPLHF. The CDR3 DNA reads TGTGCCAGCAGTAAACAGAGCCTTTATAATTCACCCCTCCACTTT. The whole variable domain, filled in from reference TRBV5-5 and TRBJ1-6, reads DAGVTQSPTHLIKTRGQQVTLRCSPISGHKSVSWYQQVLGQGPQFIFQYYEKEERGRGNFPDRFSARQFPNYSSELNVNALLLGDSALYLCASSKQSLYNSPLHFGNGTRLTVT.

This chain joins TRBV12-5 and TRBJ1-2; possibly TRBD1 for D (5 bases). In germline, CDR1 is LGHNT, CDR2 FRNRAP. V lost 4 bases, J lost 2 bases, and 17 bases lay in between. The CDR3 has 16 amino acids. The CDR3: CASGWTAPAGNYGYTF. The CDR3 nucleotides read TGTGCTAGTGGTTGGACCGCCCCGGCAGGGAACTATGGCTACACCTTC.

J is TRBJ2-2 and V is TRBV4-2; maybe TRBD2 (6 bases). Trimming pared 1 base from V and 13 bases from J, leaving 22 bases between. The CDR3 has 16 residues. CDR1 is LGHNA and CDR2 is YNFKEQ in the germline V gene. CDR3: CASSQAAGGDPPGLFF. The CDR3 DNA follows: TGTGCCAGCAGCCAAGCCGCTGGCGGGGACCCTCCGGGGCTGTTTTTT.

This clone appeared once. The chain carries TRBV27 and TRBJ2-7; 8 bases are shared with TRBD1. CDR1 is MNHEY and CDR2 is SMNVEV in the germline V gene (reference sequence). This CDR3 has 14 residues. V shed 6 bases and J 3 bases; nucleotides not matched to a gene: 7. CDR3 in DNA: TGTGCCAGCAGAGGGACAGGCGGTTACTACGAGCAGTACTTC. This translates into CASRGTGGYYEQYF.

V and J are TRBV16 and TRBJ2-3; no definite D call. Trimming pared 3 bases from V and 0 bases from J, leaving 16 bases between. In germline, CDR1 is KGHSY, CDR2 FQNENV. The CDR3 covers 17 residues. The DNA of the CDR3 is TGTGCCAGCAGCCAGTCCGACGCGGACGTGAGCACAGATACGCAGTATTTT. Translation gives CASSQSDADVSTDTQYF.

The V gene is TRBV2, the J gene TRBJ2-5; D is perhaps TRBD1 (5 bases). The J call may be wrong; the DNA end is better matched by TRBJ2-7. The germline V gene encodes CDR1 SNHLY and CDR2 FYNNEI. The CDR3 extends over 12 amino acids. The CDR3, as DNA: TGTGCCAGCAGGGGGCTTTCCTACGAGCAGTACTTC. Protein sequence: CASRGLSYEQYF.

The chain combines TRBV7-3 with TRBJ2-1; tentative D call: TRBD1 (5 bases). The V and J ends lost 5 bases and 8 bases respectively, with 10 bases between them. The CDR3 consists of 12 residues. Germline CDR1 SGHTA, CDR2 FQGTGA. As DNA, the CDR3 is TGTGCCAGCAGCGCGTCAGGGTATGAGCAGTTCTTC. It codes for CASSASGYEQFF.

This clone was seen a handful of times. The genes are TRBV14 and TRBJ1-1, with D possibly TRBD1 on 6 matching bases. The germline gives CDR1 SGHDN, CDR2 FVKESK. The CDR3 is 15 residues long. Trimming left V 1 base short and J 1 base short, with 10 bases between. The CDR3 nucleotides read TGTGCCAGCAGCCAAGGATTGGGGGCGAACACTGAAGCTTTCTTT. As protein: CASSQGLGANTEAFF.